This entry describes one T cell receptor beta chain. This sample is drawn from a study of cytomegalovirus exposure and HLA in healthy donors. The PCR had 60 Vbeta and 13 Jbeta primers. The method was immunoSEQ multiplex PCR; TCRdb's version includes in-frame clones alone and lacks a portion of them. Here the sample spans around 80,000 clones, over 75% being singletons. The CDR3 covers 16 residues. Germline V gene data show CDR1 as SGHDT and CDR2 as YYEEEE. Trimming cost V 0 bases and J 5 bases; bases outside gene matches: 9. This TCR came from a female donor in good health and CMV-seronegative. Source material: PBMCs. The V call is TRBV5-6, the J call TRBJ1-2; 8 bases align to TRBD1. DNA for the CDR3: TGTGCCAGCAGCTTGGAAGGTCCCAGGGGGCATTATGGCTACACCTTC. It specifies CASSLEGPRGHYGYTF.